In its sample, the clone carrying this T cell receptor beta chain was seen a few times. Its antigen is not identified. This entry is derived from a study of identical twins. Study results and limitations: Where beta out-of-frame sequences were concerned, excess twin sharing was weaker.

The CDR3 sequence is 18 residues long. V was trimmed by 4 bases and J by 0 bases, leaving 22 bases between them. The V gene's germline CDR1 is MGHRA and CDR2 YSYEKL. TCRdb itself ran the 5' RACE reads through MiXCR, one entry per CDR3 protein. The sample yields nearly 250,000 distinct CDR3 sequences, 5.5% to 8% seen once. The same data also went into a second study, on yellow fever vaccine responses in identical twins.

J is TRBJ2-7 and V is TRBV4-1; no reliable D call. This receptor was taken from a woman younger than 30 in good health. Material for sequencing was memory (CD45RO+) T cells sorted from blood. The CDR3 bases are TGCGCCAGCAGCCGTTTGATCCAACCGGAGCTATTCTCCTACGAGCAGTACTTC. Amino acid sequence: CASSRLIQPELFSYEQYF.